This T cell receptor (beta chain) was obtained from a study of CD8 T cells in ankylosing spondylitis. The sample holds many counts of this clonotype. The antigen is undetermined. Findings and caveats of the study: One TCR beta motif, made up of 7 or 8 highly homologous variants, appeared characteristic of ankylosing spondylitis blood.

Each CDR3 protein is one row after TCRdb ran MiXCR on the 5' RACE reads. The profile covers about 390,000 distinct CDR3 sequences, with about a fifth appearing a single time and approximately 15% taken by the ten largest. Germline CDR1 reads MDHEN; CDR2 reads SYDVKM. The V and J ends lost 5 bases and 1 base respectively, with 18 bases between them. The CDR3 loop spans 17 amino acids. J is TRBJ2-1 and V is TRBV28; D uncertain. The sequence was obtained from a male donor with ankylosing spondylitis. Specimen: blood, either unsorted or a sorted T cell fraction (not recorded which). The CDR3 is CASSQHGISRSYNEQFF. CDR3 DNA: TGTGCCAGCAGTCAACACGGTATCTCCCGGTCCTACAATGAGCAGTTCTTC.